The 25 T cell receptor beta chains presented below share a single source sample, sequenced in a study of blood T cells in healthy people across ages. Through a sample-barcoded 5' primer and a J-beta primer mix, a second PCR was run for roughly 6 to 12 cycles. TCRdb recomputed calls from the 5' RACE reads with MiXCR, one row per CDR3 protein. The repertoire has about 1.5 million distinct CDR3 sequences, 35% to 45% of them found once; the top ten carry about 3.8%. The sequenced material came from blood. These receptors all stem from a woman aged 18-29 years in good health.

V usage is TRBV10-3 and J usage is TRBJ2-2, with a weak D call TRBD2 (6 bases). This CDR3 is 16 amino acids long. Germline V gene sequence: CDR1 ENHRY, CDR2 SYGVKD. Trimming took 1 base from V and 4 from J, leaving 13 bases between them. CDR3 amino acids: CAISEFAGRATGELFF. In DNA form, the CDR3 reads TGTGCCATCAGTGAGTTTGCGGGACGAGCCACCGGGGAGCTGTTTTTT.

This clonotype was observed a handful of times. This chain uses TRBV7-2 with TRBJ1-1; D call uncertain. CDR1 and CDR2 (germline): SGHTA, FQGNSA. Trimming took off 5 bases at V and 2 bases at J, with 12 bases between the two ends. CDR3 length equals 14 residues. CDR3 DNA sequence: TGTGCCAGCAGCCGGTCAAGGCTTAACACTGAAGCTTTCTTT. This gives the protein CASSRSRLNTEAFF.

The CDR3 reads CASSQIAGSGYEQYF. As DNA, the CDR3 is TGTGCCAGCAGCCAGATAGCGGGATCGGGTTACGAGCAGTACTTC. The rearrangement links TRBV3-1 to TRBJ2-7; 8 positions agree with TRBD2. The CDR3 runs 15 residues. V shed 3 bases and J 4 bases; nucleotides not matched to a gene: 8. The germline gives CDR1 LGHDT, CDR2 YNNKEL (reference sequence).

In its sample, this clonotype was seen a few times. This chain uses TRBV6-2 or TRBV6-3 with TRBJ2-1; 9 bases map to TRBD2. The CDR3 consists of 16 residues. The germline CDR1 and CDR2 sequences are MNHEY and SVGEGT. V shed 8 bases, J shed 7 bases, and the junction held 15 bases outside the gene matches. The CDR3 region has the DNA TGTGCCAGCGTTCAGGCGTGGCTAGCGGGAAATAATGAGCAGTTCTTC. Amino acid sequence: CASVQAWLAGNNEQFF.

The V gene is TRBV27, the J gene TRBJ2-2; D gene unclear. Germline V gene lookup returns CDR1 MNHEY and CDR2 SMNVEV (reference sequence). The CDR3 has 13 amino acids. The V end lost 5 bases, the J end lost 6 bases, and 10 bases lay between the germline ends. The CDR3: CASSPPLAGELFF. The CDR3 nucleotides are TGTGCCAGCAGTCCTCCACTGGCCGGGGAGCTGTTTTTT.

The rearrangement joins TRBV18 to TRBJ2-4; D is possibly TRBD1 (5 bases). Trimming shortened V by 2 bases and J by 13 bases, and 12 bases separated the two germline ends. Germline V gene data show CDR1 as KGHSH and CDR2 as LQKENI. The CDR3 runs to 12 residues. The CDR3 bases are TGTGCCAGCTCACCAGAGAGGACATTCCAGTACTTC. It yields the protein CASSPERTFQYF.

This clonotype has only a few counts. The J gene is TRBJ1-4, the V gene TRBV18, with a possible D match to TRBD1 (5 bases). This CDR3 has 15 residues. V was cut by 3 bases and J by 6 bases, with 14 bases left in between. Germline CDR1 reads KGHSH; CDR2 reads LQKENI. Here the CDR3 DNA reads TGTGCCAGCTCACCGGTGGGGGGTGACTATGAAAAACTGTTTTTT. Translation gives CASSPVGGDYEKLFF.

The chain combines TRBV29-1 with TRBJ2-1, with D possibly TRBD2 on 5 matching bases. V was trimmed by 4 bases and J by 0 bases, leaving 13 bases between them. The CDR3 runs 15 residues. Germline CDR1 and CDR2: SQVTM and ANQGSEA. The CDR3 nucleotides are TGCAGCGTTGGGAATTTGGGGAGCTCCTACAATGAGCAGTTCTTC. Its protein product is CSVGNLGSSYNEQFF.

The chain employs TRBV7-2 and TRBJ1-2; D not resolved. Per the germline V gene, CDR1 is SGHTA and CDR2 is FQGNSA. The CDR3 length is 13 residues. The germline V and J ends were trimmed by 5 bases and 5 bases, with 12 bases remaining between them. The CDR3 region is CASSQEQRYGYTF. CDR3 coding DNA: TGTGCCAGCAGCCAGGAACAACGATATGGCTACACCTTC. The full variable domain, in which reference TRBV7-2 and TRBJ1-2 provide the parts outside the CDR3, is GAGVSQSPSNKVTEKGKDVELRCDPISGHTALYWYRQSLGQGLEFLIYFQGNSAPDKSGLPSDRFSAERTGGSVSTLTIQRTQQEDSAVYLCASSQEQRYGYTFGSGTRLTVV.

Ten or more counts support this clonotype. A much larger clone differs from this one at a single base, so this may be a read error. J is TRBJ1-5 and V is TRBV2; 7 nucleotides align to TRBD1. V gave up 7 bases and J gave up 4 bases; unmatched junction bases: 4. CDR1 and CDR2 (germline): SNHLY, FYNNEI. This CDR3 has 13 residues. CDR3: CASTRGQNQPQHF. The CDR3 DNA follows: TGTGCCAGCACCAGGGGACAGAATCAGCCCCAGCATTTT.

The rearrangement uses TRBV28 and TRBJ2-5, with 8 nucleotides matching TRBD1. The end of the DNA aligns better with TRBJ2-7, so the J call may be wrong. Germline V CDR1 and CDR2: MDHEN, SYDVKM. CDR3 length: 15 residues. The CDR3 loop is CASRQTGVVGYEQYF. As DNA, the CDR3 is TGTGCCAGCAGACAGACAGGGGTAGTGGGCTACGAGCAGTACTTC.

The chain carries TRBV14 and TRBJ2-1; D is perhaps TRBD2 (6 bases). The ends were cut back, 0 bases at V and 4 bases at J, with 13 bases in the middle. The germline V gene has CDR1 SGHDN and CDR2 FVKESK. The CDR3 extends over 16 amino acids. CDR3 residues: CASSQDWGRLYNEQFF. CDR3 nucleotides: TGTGCCAGCAGCCAAGACTGGGGGAGGCTGTACAATGAGCAGTTCTTC.

This clonotype was observed a handful of times. V and J are TRBV21-1 and TRBJ1-5; TRBD1, the D gene given by the table, was not confirmed from the DNA. TRBV21-1 is a recognized pseudogene. This CDR3 spans 17 amino acids. The CDR3 DNA reads TGTGCCAGCAGCAACACCGACAGTATAAGGGGCAATCAGCCCCAGCATTTT. As protein: CASSNTDSIRGNQPQHF.

This clonotype was observed a handful of times. V and J are TRBV7-9 and TRBJ1-5; no definite D call. Germline assignment: CDR1 SEHNR and CDR2 FQNEAQ (reference sequence). Trimming took off 2 bases at V and 2 bases at J, with 13 bases between the two ends. The CDR3 runs to 16 residues. CDR3 region: CASSLWAPGGNQPQHF. Here the CDR3 DNA reads TGTGCCAGCAGCTTATGGGCACCCGGGGGCAATCAGCCCCAGCATTTT. The full variable domain, completed using reference TRBV7-9 and TRBJ1-5, is DTGVSQNPRHKITKRGQNVTFRCDPISEHNRLYWYRQTLGQGPEFLTYFQNEAQLEKSRLLSDRFSAERPKGSFSTLEIQRTEQGDSAMYLCASSLWAPGGNQPQHFGDGTRLSIL.

The chain couples TRBV27 to TRBJ2-3; D ambiguous. The CDR3 has 13 amino acids. The germline V gene has CDR1 MNHEY and CDR2 SMNVEV (reference sequence). Trimming took 7 bases from V and 2 from J, leaving 10 bases between them. This chain's CDR3 is CASTNSDTDTQYF. The CDR3 DNA follows: TGTGCCAGCACCAACTCAGACACAGATACGCAGTATTTT.

This clonotype has more than one count but fewer than ten. The rearrangement links TRBV3-1 to TRBJ1-1, with D maybe TRBD1 (6 bases). The V gene's germline CDR1 is LGHDT and CDR2 YNNKEL (reference sequence). This CDR3 spans 14 amino acids. V lost 5 bases to trimming and J lost 1 base, with 11 bases between them. As DNA, the CDR3 is TGTGCCAGCAGCAAGGGACATACGAACACTGAAGCTTTCTTT. Its protein is CASSKGHTNTEAFF.

This clonotype occurred a few times. This sequence joins TRBV20-1 and TRBJ2-1, with a possible D match to TRBD2 (5 bases). The CDR3 contains 16 residues. Trimming left V 0 bases short and J 9 bases short, with 21 bases between. CDR1 DFQATT and CDR2 SNEGSKA come from the germline V gene (reference sequence). CDR3 sequence reads: CSARDQTRGYRFEQFF. The CDR3 DNA reads as TGCAGTGCTAGAGATCAAACTAGAGGGTACCGCTTTGAGCAGTTCTTC.

The rearrangement uses TRBV30 and TRBJ1-5; D ambiguous. V was pared by 2 bases and J by 0 bases, with 5 bases between. Per the germline V gene, CDR1 is GTSNPN and CDR2 is SVGIG (reference sequence). This CDR3 has 13 amino acids. CDR3 nucleotides: TGTGCCTGGAGTCCGTCTAGCAATCAGCCCCAGCATTTT. This encodes CAWSPSSNQPQHF.

This chain links TRBV5-1 with TRBJ2-3; TRBD2 agrees at 9 bases. The CDR3 sequence is 17 residues long. J gave up 3 bases and V 0 bases, and 8 bases lay outside the gene matches. Germline V gene lookup returns CDR1 SGHRS and CDR2 YFSETQ. The CDR3 protein is CASSLAVGSGGTDTQYF. For the CDR3, the DNA is TGCGCCAGCAGCTTGGCCGTGGGTAGCGGGGGTACAGATACGCAGTATTTT.

The CDR3 sequence: CASSQDKGNSPLHF. Written as DNA, the CDR3 is TGCGCCAGCAGCCAAGATAAAGGGAATTCACCCCTCCACTTT. The chain employs TRBV4-1 and TRBJ1-6; D call uncertain. The CDR3 covers 14 residues. V lost 0 bases to trimming and J lost 7 bases, with 7 bases between them. From germline, CDR1 is MGHRA and CDR2 YSYEKL.

Concerning this clonotype itself: Germline is not matched at one junction end, which may reflect a read error. The chain carries TRBV12-3 or TRBV12-4 and TRBJ1-1; no reliable D call. The CDR3 has 12 residues. The CDR3 DNA reads as TGTGCCAGCAGTTTACGTCGGCCTGAGGCTTTCTTT. It codes for CASSLRRPEAFF.

The chain couples TRBV30 to TRBJ1-2; unclear D gene. Trimming took off 0 bases at V and 4 bases at J, with 3 bases between the two ends. Germline lookup yields CDR1 GTSNPN and CDR2 SVGIG (reference sequence). There are 11 residues in the CDR3. The CDR3 region is CAWSVVYGYTF. CDR3 nucleotides: TGTGCCTGGAGTGTAGTCTATGGCTACACCTTC.

This clonotype came up a few times. The V and J genes are TRBV20-1 and TRBJ1-5; D might be TRBD1 (5 bases). V lost 1 base and J 0 bases, leaving 10 bases between the germline ends. Per germline, CDR1 DFQATT and CDR2 SNEGSKA (reference sequence). The CDR3 length is 15 residues. The chain's CDR3 is CSARGAGASNQPQHF. The CDR3 region has the DNA TGCAGTGCTAGAGGGGCCGGGGCTAGCAATCAGCCCCAGCATTTT.

The chain recombines TRBV6-5 with TRBJ2-1; 11 nucleotides align to TRBD2. J was trimmed by 6 bases and V by 6 bases; bases with no gene match: 7. CDR3 length: 15 amino acids. Germline CDR1 reads MNHEY; CDR2 reads SVGAGI. CDR3 residues: CASSPLTSGGNEQFF. DNA for the CDR3: TGTGCCAGCAGCCCTCTTACTAGCGGGGGCAATGAGCAGTTCTTC.

This sequence joins TRBV4-1 and TRBJ1-1; no firm D call. Germline V gene lookup returns CDR1 MGHRA and CDR2 YSYEKL. The CDR3 has 16 residues. V lost 2 bases to trimming and J lost 6 bases, with 19 bases between them. CDR3 amino acids: CASSQNRAFAYSEAFF. The CDR3 DNA sequence: TGCGCCAGCAGCCAAAACCGGGCCTTCGCCTATTCTGAAGCTTTCTTT.